The 18 T cell receptor beta chains below were found in one sample sequenced in a study of vaccination and CD4 T cells after COVID-19. An Oncomine TCR Beta short-read assay was used to sequence the DNA from cultured CD4+ T cells. TCRdb redid the calling of the PCR reads with MiXCR, one entry per CDR3 protein. Among more than 9,000 distinct CDR3 sequences, 64% were seen once, and the ten largest hold 30% to 40%. The sample's treatment: roughly ten-day PBMC culture with coronavirus spike peptide pools or control peptides (ViraFEST assay). The antigens of these receptors remain unknown. The material sequenced was CD4+ T cells from blood, cultured in vitro. The receptors come from a human donor who had recovered from COVID-19.

The chain employs TRBV30 and TRBJ1-2, with TRBD1 matching over 7 bases. V lost 2 bases, J lost 2 bases, and 5 bases stayed unmatched. The CDR3 covers 14 residues. CDR1 and CDR2 from the germline V gene are GTSNPN and SVGIG (reference sequence). The CDR3 here is CAWSSGGRNYGYTF. Written as DNA, the CDR3 is TGTGCCTGGAGTTCAGGGGGGCGGAACTATGGCTACACCTTC.

A few counts support this clonotype. The gene calls are TRBV20-1 and TRBJ1-1, with 8 bases that match TRBD1. V was pared by 6 bases and J by 6 bases, with 9 bases of the junction left unmatched. The length of the CDR3 is 13 residues. Germline V gives CDR1 DFQATT, CDR2 SNEGSKA (reference sequence). In DNA, the CDR3 is TGCAGTGCCCTCCGGACAGGGATAGCTGAAGCTTTCTTT. Translated: CSALRTGIAEAFF.

V and J are TRBV7-2 and TRBJ1-5; D not certain. In germline, CDR1 is SGHTA, CDR2 FQGNSA. The V end was cut by 1 base, the J end by 7 bases, with 14 bases between. CDR3 size: 15 residues. The DNA for the CDR3 is TGTGCCAGCAGCTTAGTGACGGCCTCCGGGCAGCCCCAGCATTTT. Translating gives CASSLVTASGQPQHF. The full variable domain, completed using reference TRBV7-2 and TRBJ1-5, is GAGVSQSPSNKVTEKGKDVELRCDPISGHTALYWYRQSLGQGLEFLIYFQGNSAPDKSGLPSDRFSAERTGGSVSTLTIQRTQQEDSAVYLCASSLVTASGQPQHFGDGTRLSIL.

This chain uses TRBV2 with TRBJ1-3; D uncertain. Germline CDR1 reads SNHLY; CDR2 reads FYNNEI. V lost 4 bases to trimming and J lost 4 bases, with 8 bases between them. The CDR3 loop spans 13 amino acids. CDR3 protein: CASSGDRGNTIYF. CDR3 nucleotides: TGTGCCAGCAGTGGAGATCGAGGAAACACCATATATTTT.

The genes are TRBV7-6 and TRBJ1-1, with D unclear. Germline CDR1 is SGHVS and CDR2 is FNYEAQ. The CDR3 sequence is 14 residues long. V lost 0 bases to trimming and J lost 6 bases, with 11 bases between them. CDR3 nucleotide sequence: TGTGCCAGCAGCTTAGCCCCCGGGCAGGCTGAAGCTTTCTTT. It translates to CASSLAPGQAEAFF.

The chain uses TRBV2 and TRBJ2-5; 8 bases agree with TRBD1. CDR1 and CDR2 (germline): SNHLY, FYNNEI. The CDR3 has 13 amino acids. Germline trimming cut 5 bases from V and 8 bases from J; bases unmatched to any gene: 7. This CDR3 reads CASSRQGYVTQYF. CDR3 sequence (DNA): TGTGCCAGCAGTCGACAGGGGTACGTCACCCAGTACTTC.

The genes are TRBV28 and TRBJ2-5; TRBD1 aligns across 9 bases. Germline values: CDR1 MDHEN, CDR2 SYDVKM. The V and J ends lost 1 base and 4 bases, in that order; junction bases with no gene match: 4. The CDR3 consists of 15 residues. The DNA of the CDR3 is TGTGCCAGCAGTTTATACAGGGGGCGAGGAGAGACCCAGTACTTC. It yields the protein CASSLYRGRGETQYF.

The chain combines TRBV19 with TRBJ2-1; D tentatively fits TRBD1 or TRBD2 (5 bases each). CDR1 LNHDA and CDR2 SQIVND come from the germline V gene (reference sequence). Trimming took 4 bases from V and 8 from J, leaving 15 bases between them. CDR3 size: 14 residues. The CDR3 coding sequence is TGTGCCAGTAGTACCTCCGGGACCCTCTATGAGCAGTTCTTC. As protein: CASSTSGTLYEQFF. Drawing the rest from reference TRBV19 and TRBJ2-1, the complete variable domain is DGGITQSPKYLFRKEGQNVTLSCEQNLNHDAMYWYRQDPGQGLRLIYYSQIVNDFQKGDIAEGYSVSREKKESFPLTVTSAQKNPTAFYLCASSTSGTLYEQFFGPGTRLTVL.

This clonotype was counted a few times. V is TRBV6-1 and J is TRBJ1-1, with 9 nucleotides matching TRBD1. This CDR3 has 17 amino acids. With 5 bases clipped from V and 1 base from J, the junction kept 11 bases outside the gene matches. Germline lookup yields CDR1 MNHNS and CDR2 SASEGT. This chain's CDR3 is CASSPPGQGVSNTEAFF. DNA for the CDR3: TGTGCCAGCAGTCCTCCGGGACAGGGTGTGTCGAACACTGAAGCTTTCTTT.

The V and J genes are TRBV7-2 and TRBJ1-2; D possibly corresponds to TRBD1 (6 bases). The V gene's germline CDR1 is SGHTA and CDR2 FQGNSA. With 3 bases removed from V and 1 base from J, the gap between germline ends came to 18 bases. The CDR3 extends over 17 amino acids. CDR3 coding DNA: TGTGCCAGCAGCTTGGGCGGGGGGGCGTTGGGTAACTATGGCTACACCTTC. This encodes CASSLGGGALGNYGYTF.

This clonotype was counted only a few times. This chain connects TRBV24-1 to TRBJ1-5; no clear D. Trimming removed 1 base from V and 3 bases from J, with 0 bases in between. The CDR3 has 12 residues. Germline CDR1 and CDR2: KGHDR and SFDVKD. Here the CDR3 DNA reads TGTGCCACCAGTGATTTCAATCAGCCCCAGCATTTT. It encodes CATSDFNQPQHF.

This clonotype appeared a few times. The chain combines TRBV20-1 with TRBJ1-5, with a tentative D call TRBD1 (6 bases). CDR1 is DFQATT, CDR2 SNEGSKA, per germline (reference sequence). This CDR3 has 14 amino acids. The V gene lost 3 bases and the J gene lost 0 bases, with 9 bases spanning the gap. The CDR3 DNA sequence: TGCAGTGCTAGGGGGGGGGCTAGCAATCAGCCCCAGCATTTT. Its translation: CSARGGASNQPQHF.

The gene calls are TRBV6-5 and TRBJ1-5; 7 bases are a match to TRBD1. V shed 6 bases, J shed 6 bases, and the junction held 8 bases outside the gene matches. CDR1 and CDR2 from the germline V gene are MNHEY and SVGAGI. The CDR3 extends over 14 amino acids. The CDR3 DNA reads TGTGCCAGCAGATACCGACAGGGAGGTCAGCCCCAGCATTTT. Translated: CASRYRQGGQPQHF.

The J gene is TRBJ1-1, the V gene TRBV7-9; D is unresolved. CDR1 and CDR2 from the germline V gene are SEHNR and FQNEAQ (reference sequence). The CDR3 has 12 residues. V was pared by 3 bases and J by 7 bases, with 9 bases between. The CDR3 DNA follows: TGTGCCAGCAGCTTTCCCCTGGGTGAAGCTTTCTTT. This sequence encodes CASSFPLGEAFF.

V gene TRBV6-2 or TRBV6-3 combines with J gene TRBJ1-5; D ambiguous. The V end lost 2 bases, the J end lost 4 bases, and 12 bases lay between the germline ends. The CDR3 is 15 residues long. The V gene's germline CDR1 is MNHEY and CDR2 SVGEGT. Here the CDR3 reads CASSYQGHSNQPQHF. CDR3 nucleotide sequence: TGTGCCAGCAGTTACCAAGGGCATTCGAATCAGCCCCAGCATTTT.

The gene calls are TRBV28 and TRBJ2-7, with a possible D match to TRBD2 (6 bases). Germline V lookup: CDR1 MDHEN, CDR2 SYDVKM. V was cut by 6 bases and J by 1 base, with 19 bases left in between. The CDR3 totals 16 residues. The CDR3 is CASSSPSGTGSYEQYF. Here the CDR3 DNA reads TGTGCCAGCAGCTCCCCTTCCGGGACTGGGTCCTACGAGCAGTACTTC.

The chain uses TRBV5-1 and TRBJ1-2; 8 bases are shared with TRBD1. The CDR3 has 16 residues. CDR1 is SGHRS, CDR2 YFSETQ, per germline. V shed 0 bases and J 5 bases; nucleotides not matched to a gene: 9. CDR3 region: CASSLEPLTGEYGYTF. CDR3 nucleotides: TGCGCCAGCAGCTTGGAGCCCCTGACAGGGGAGTATGGCTACACCTTC.

The V call is TRBV5-4, the J call TRBJ1-1; no definite D call. Germline values: CDR1 SGHNT, CDR2 YYREEE (reference sequence). This CDR3 is 13 amino acids long. The V end lost 2 bases, the J end lost 6 bases, and 11 bases lay between the germline ends. The CDR3 is CASSFFGGAEAFF. CDR3 sequence (DNA): TGTGCCAGCAGCTTTTTCGGTGGGGCTGAAGCTTTCTTT.